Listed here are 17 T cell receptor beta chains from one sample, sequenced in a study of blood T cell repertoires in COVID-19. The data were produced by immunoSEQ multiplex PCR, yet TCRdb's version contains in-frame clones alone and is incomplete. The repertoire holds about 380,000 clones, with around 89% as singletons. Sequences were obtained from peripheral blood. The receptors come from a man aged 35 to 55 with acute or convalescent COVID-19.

CDR3 nucleotide sequence: TGTGCCAGTAGTATAGAGCACATTAACTATGGCTACACCTTC. It translates to CASSIEHINYGYTF. The J gene is TRBJ1-2, the V gene TRBV19; D unresolved. Germline CDR1 is LNHDA and CDR2 is SQIVND (reference sequence). Trimming removed 0 bases from V and 1 base from J, with 6 bases in between. The CDR3 loop spans 14 amino acids.

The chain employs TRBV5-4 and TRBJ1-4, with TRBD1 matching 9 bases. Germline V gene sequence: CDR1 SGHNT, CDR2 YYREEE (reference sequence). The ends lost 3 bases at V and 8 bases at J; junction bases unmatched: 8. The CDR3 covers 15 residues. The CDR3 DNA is TGTGCCAGCAGCTCCCCAGGGACAGGGAAGGAAAAACTGTTTTTT. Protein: CASSSPGTGKEKLFF.

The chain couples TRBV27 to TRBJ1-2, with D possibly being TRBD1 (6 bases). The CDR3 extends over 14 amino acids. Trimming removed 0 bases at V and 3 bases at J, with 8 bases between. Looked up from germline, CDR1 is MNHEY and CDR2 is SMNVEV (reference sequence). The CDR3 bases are TGTGCCAGCAGTTTATCGAAGGGGGACTATGGCTACACCTTC. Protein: CASSLSKGDYGYTF.

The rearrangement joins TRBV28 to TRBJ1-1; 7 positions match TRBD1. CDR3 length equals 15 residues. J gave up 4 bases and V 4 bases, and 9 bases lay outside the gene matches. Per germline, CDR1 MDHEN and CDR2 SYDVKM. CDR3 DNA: TGTGCCAGCAGTTCTCTAGGAGGGGGCCCCACTGAAGCTTTCTTT. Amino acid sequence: CASSSLGGGPTEAFF. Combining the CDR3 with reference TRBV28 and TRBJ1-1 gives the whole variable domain DVKVTQSSRYLVKRTGEKVFLECVQDMDHENMFWYRQDPGLGLRLIYFSYDVKMKEKGDIPEGYSVSREKKERFSLILESASTNQTSMYLCASSSLGGGPTEAFFGQGTRLTVV.

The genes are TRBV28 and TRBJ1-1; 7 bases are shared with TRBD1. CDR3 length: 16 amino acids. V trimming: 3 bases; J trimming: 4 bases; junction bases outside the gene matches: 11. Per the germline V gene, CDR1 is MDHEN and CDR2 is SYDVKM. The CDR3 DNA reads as TGTGCCAGCAGTTTCTACAGGGGCCCCGGCACCACTGAAGCTTTCTTT. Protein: CASSFYRGPGTTEAFF.

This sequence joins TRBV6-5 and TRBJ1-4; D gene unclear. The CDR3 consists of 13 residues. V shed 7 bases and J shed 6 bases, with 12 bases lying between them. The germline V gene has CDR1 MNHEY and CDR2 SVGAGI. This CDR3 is CASKFARDEKLFF. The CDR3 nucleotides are TGTGCCAGCAAGTTCGCGCGGGATGAAAAACTGTTTTTT.

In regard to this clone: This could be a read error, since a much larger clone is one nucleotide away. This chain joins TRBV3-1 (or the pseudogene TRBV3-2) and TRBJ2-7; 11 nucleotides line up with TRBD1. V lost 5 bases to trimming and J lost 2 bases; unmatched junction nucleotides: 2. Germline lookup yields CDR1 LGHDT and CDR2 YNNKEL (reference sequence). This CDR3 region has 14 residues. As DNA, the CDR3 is TGTGCCAGCAGCGAGGGACAGGGGGCCTACGAGCAGTACTTC. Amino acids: CASSEGQGAYEQYF.

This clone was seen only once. The CDR3 DNA reads TGTGCCAGCAGCGCTGGGACAGGGTTGGCTTTCTTT. This codes for CASSAGTGLAFF. This chain connects TRBV9 to TRBJ1-1; 9 bases agree with TRBD1. The CDR3 covers 12 residues. Looked up from germline, CDR1 is SGDLS and CDR2 is YYNGEE. Losses at the gene ends were 3 bases for V and 11 bases for J; bases not matched to a gene: 5.

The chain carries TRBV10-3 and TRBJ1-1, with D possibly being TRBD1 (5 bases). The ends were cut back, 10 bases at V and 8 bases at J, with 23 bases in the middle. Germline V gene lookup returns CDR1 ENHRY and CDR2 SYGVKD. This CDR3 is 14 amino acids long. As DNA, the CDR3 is TGTGCCACCGAAGCCCAGATCGGACACCGAGAAGCTTTCTTT. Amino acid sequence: CATEAQIGHREAFF.

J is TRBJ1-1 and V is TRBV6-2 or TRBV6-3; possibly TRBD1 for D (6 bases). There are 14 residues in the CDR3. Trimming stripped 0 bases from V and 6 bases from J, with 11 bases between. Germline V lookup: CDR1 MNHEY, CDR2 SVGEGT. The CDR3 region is CASSYSFGTSEAFF. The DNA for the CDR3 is TGTGCCAGCAGTTACTCGTTCGGGACATCTGAAGCTTTCTTT.

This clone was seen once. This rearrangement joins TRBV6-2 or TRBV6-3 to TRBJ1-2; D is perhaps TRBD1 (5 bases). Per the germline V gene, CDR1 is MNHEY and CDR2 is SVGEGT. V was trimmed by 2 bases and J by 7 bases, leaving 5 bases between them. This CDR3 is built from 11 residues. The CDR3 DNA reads TGTGCCAGCAGTTACAGGGGTGGCTACACCTTC. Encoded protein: CASSYRGGYTF.

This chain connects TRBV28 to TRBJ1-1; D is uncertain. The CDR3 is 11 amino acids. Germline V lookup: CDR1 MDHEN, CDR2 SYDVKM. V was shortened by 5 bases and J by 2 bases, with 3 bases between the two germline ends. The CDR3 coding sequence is TGTGCCAGCAGTCAAAACACTGAAGCTTTCTTT. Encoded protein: CASSQNTEAFF.

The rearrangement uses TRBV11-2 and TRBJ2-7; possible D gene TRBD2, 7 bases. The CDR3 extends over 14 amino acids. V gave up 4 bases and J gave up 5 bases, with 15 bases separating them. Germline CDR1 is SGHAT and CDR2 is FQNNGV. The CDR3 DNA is TGTGCCAGCAGCTCAATTCCGGGGGGCCACGAGCAGTACTTC. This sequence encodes CASSSIPGGHEQYF.

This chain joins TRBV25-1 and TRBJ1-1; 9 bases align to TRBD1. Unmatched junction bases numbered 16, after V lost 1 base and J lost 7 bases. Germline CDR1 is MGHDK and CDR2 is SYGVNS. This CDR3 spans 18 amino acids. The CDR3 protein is CASSESAWGDRVYSEAFF. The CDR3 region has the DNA TGTGCCAGCAGTGAATCTGCTTGGGGGGACAGGGTTTATAGTGAAGCTTTCTTT.

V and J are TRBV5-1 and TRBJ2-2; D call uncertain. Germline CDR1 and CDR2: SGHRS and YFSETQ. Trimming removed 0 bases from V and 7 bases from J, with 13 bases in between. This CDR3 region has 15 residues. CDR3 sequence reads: CASSLGSTFSGELFF. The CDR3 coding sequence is TGCGCCAGCAGCTTGGGTAGCACCTTCAGCGGGGAGCTGTTTTTT.

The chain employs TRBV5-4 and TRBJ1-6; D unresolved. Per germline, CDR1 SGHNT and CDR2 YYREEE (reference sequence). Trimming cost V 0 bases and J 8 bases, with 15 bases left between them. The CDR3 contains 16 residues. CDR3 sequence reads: CASSLDYSGGYSPLHF. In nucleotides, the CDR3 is TGTGCCAGCAGCTTGGATTACAGCGGAGGTTATTCACCCCTCCACTTT.

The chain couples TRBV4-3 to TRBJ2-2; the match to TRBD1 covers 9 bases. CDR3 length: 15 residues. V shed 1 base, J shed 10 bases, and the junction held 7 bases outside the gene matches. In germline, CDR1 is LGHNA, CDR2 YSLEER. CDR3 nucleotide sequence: TGCGCCAGCAGCCAAGTTTCACAGGGGGCGAAGGAGCTGTTTTTT. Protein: CASSQVSQGAKELFF.